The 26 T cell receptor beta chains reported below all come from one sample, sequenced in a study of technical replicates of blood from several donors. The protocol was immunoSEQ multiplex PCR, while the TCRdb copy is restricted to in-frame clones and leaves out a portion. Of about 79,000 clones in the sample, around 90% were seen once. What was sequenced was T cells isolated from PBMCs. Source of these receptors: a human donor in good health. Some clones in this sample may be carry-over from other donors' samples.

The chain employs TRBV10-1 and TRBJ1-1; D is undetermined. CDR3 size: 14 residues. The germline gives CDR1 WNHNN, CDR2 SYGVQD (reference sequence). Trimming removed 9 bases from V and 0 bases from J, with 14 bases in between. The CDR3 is CARDSGTLNTEAFF. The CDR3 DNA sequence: TGCGCCAGGGACTCAGGCACTTTGAACACTGAAGCTTTCTTT.

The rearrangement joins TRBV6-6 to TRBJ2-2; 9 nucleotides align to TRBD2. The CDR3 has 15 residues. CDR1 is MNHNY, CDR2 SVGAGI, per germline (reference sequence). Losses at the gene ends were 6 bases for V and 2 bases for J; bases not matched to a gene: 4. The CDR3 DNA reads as TGTGCCAGCAGGGGAGCGGGAGGAAACACCGGGGAGCTGTTTTTT. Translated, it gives CASRGAGGNTGELFF.

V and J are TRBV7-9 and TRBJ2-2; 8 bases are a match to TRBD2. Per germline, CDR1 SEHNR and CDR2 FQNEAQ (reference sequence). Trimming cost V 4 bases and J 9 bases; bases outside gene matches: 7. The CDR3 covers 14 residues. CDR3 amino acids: CASSSERELWELFF. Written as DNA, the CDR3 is TGTGCCAGCAGCTCAGAGCGGGAGCTTTGGGAGCTGTTTTTT.

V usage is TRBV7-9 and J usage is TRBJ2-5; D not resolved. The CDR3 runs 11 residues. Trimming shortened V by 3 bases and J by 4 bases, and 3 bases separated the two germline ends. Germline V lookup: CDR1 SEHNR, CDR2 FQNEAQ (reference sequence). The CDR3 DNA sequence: TGTGCCAGCAGCTTTCGAGAGACCCAGTACTTC. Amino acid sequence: CASSFRETQYF.

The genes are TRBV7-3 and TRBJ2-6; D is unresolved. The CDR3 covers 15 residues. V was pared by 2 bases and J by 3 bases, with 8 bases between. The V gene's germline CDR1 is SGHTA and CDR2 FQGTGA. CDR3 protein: CASSLPGNGANVLTF. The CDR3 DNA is TGTGCCAGCAGCTTACCGGGTAATGGGGCCAACGTCCTGACTTTC.

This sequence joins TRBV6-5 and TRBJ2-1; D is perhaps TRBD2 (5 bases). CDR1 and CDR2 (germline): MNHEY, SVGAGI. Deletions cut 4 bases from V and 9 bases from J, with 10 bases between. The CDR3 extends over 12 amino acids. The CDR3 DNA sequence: TGTGCCAGCAGTTCGACTAAAGCTGAGCAGTTCTTC. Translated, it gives CASSSTKAEQFF.

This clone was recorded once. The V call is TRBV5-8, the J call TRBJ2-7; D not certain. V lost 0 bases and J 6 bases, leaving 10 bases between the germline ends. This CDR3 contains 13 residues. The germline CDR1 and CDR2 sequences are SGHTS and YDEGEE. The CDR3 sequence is CASSLGFASEQYF. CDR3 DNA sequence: TGTGCCAGCAGCTTGGGATTCGCTAGCGAGCAGTACTTC.

The CDR3 here is CASSGGQGFIEQFF. The CDR3 DNA sequence: TGTGCCAGCAGCGGGGGACAGGGATTCATCGAGCAGTTCTTC. This chain connects TRBV9 to TRBJ2-1; 9 bases are a match to TRBD1. The CDR3 contains 14 residues. J gave up 10 bases and V 3 bases, and 8 bases lay outside the gene matches. Per germline, CDR1 SGDLS and CDR2 YYNGEE.

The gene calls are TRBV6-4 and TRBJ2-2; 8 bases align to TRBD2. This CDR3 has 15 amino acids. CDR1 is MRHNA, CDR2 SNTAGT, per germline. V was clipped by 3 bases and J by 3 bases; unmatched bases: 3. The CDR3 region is CASSEVAGHTGELFF. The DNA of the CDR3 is TGTGCCAGCAGTGAGGTAGCGGGACACACCGGGGAGCTGTTTTTT.

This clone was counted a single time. Written as DNA, the CDR3 is TGTGCCAGTACCCAGGGAAACTATTATGGCTACACCTTC. It codes for CASTQGNYYGYTF. The chain couples TRBV19 to TRBJ1-2, with D possibly being TRBD1 (5 bases). With 7 bases removed from V and 5 bases from J, the gap between germline ends came to 14 bases. The CDR3 is made up of 13 amino acids. CDR1 is LNHDA and CDR2 is SQIVND in the germline V gene (reference sequence).

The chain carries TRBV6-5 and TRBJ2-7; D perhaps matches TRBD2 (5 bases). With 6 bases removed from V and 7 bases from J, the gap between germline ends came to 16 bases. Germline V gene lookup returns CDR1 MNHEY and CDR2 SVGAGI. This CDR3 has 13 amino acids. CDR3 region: CASRSGLRGEQYF. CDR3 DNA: TGTGCCAGCAGATCCGGACTTAGAGGGGAGCAGTACTTC.

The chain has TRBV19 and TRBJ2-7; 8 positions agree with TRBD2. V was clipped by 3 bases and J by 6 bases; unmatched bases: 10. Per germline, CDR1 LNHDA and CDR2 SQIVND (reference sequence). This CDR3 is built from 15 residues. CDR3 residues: CASSMRKAGEGEQYF. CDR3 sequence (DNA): TGTGCCAGTAGTATGCGGAAAGCGGGAGAAGGCGAGCAGTACTTC.

The CDR3 region is CASTKKGQGETQYF. For the CDR3, the DNA is TGTGCCAGCACCAAGAAGGGACAGGGAGAGACCCAGTACTTC. This sequence joins TRBV25-1 and TRBJ2-5; 9 positions match TRBD1. The germline CDR1 and CDR2 sequences are MGHDK and SYGVNS. The CDR3 runs to 14 residues. With 7 bases clipped from V and 4 bases from J, the junction kept 7 bases outside the gene matches.

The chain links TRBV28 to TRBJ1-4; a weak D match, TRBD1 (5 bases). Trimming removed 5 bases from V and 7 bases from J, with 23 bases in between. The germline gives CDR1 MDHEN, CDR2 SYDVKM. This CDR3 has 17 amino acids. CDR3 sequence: CASSETRLRRRGEKLFF. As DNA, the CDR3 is TGTGCCAGCAGTGAGACAAGGTTGAGGCGGAGGGGTGAAAAACTGTTTTTT.

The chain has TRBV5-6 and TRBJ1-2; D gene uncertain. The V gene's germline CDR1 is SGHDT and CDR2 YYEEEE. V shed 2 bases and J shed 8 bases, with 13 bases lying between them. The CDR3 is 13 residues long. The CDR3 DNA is TGTGCCAGCAGCTTTCGGGGAGGCCTCGGCTACACCTTC. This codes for CASSFRGGLGYTF.

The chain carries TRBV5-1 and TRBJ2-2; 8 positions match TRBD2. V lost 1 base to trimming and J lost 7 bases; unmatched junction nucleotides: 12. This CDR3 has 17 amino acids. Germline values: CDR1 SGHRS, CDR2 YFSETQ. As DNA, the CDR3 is TGCGCCAGCAGCTTGCCAGCGGGAGTTCTTCGGGTCGGGGAGCTGTTTTTT. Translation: CASSLPAGVLRVGELFF.

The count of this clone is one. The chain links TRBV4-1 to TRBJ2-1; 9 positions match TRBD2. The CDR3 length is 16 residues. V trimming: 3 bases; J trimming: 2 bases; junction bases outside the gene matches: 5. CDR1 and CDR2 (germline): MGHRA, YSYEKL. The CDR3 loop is CASSQASGAAYNEQFF. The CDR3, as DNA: TGCGCCAGCAGCCAGGCTAGCGGGGCCGCCTACAATGAGCAGTTCTTC.

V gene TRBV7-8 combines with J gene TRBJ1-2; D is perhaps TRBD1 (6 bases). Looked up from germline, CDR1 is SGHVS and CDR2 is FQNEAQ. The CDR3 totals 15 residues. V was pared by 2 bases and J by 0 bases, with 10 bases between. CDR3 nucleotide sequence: TGTGCCAGCAGCTTAAGGACAGCAGCTAACTATGGCTACACCTTC. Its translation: CASSLRTAANYGYTF.

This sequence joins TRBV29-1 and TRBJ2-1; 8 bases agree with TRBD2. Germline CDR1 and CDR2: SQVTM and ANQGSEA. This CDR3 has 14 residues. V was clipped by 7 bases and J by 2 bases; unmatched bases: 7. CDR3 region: CSAERGFAYNEQFF. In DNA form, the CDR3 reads TGCAGCGCCGAGCGGGGGTTCGCCTACAATGAGCAGTTCTTC.

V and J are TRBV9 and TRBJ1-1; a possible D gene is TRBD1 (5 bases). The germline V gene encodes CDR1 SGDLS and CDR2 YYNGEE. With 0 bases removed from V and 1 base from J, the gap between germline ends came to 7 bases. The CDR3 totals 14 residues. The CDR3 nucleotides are TGTGCCAGCAGCGTAGGTGACAGGAACACTGAAGCTTTCTTT. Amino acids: CASSVGDRNTEAFF.

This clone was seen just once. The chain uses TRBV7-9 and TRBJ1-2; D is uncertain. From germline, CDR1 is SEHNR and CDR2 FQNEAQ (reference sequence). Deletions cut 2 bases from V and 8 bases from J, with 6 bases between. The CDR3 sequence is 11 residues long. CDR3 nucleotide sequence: TGTGCCAGCAGCTTAAGCGGGGGCTACACCTTC. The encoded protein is CASSLSGGYTF.

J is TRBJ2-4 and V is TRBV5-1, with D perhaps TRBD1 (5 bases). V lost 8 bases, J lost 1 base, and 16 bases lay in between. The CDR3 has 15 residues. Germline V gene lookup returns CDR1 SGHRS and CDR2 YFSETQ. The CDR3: CARRTVGAAKNIQYF. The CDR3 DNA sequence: TGCGCCAGAAGGACGGTTGGGGCGGCCAAAAACATTCAGTACTTC. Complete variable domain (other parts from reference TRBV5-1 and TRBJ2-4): KAGVTQTPRYLIKTRGQQVTLSCSPISGHRSVSWYQQTPGQGLQFLFEYFSETQRNKGNFPGRFSGRQFSNSRSEMNVSTLELGDSALYLCARRTVGAAKNIQYFGAGTRLSVL.

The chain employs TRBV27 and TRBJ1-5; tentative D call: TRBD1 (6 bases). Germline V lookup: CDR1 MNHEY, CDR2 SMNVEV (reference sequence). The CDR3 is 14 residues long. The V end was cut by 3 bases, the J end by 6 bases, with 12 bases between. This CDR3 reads CASSFARGRQPQHF. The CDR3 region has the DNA TGTGCCAGCAGTTTTGCCAGGGGCCGTCAGCCCCAGCATTTT.

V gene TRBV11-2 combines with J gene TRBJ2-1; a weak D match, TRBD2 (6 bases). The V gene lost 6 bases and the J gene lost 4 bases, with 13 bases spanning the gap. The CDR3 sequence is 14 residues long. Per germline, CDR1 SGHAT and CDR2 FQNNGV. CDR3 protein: CASRDYTLYNEQFF. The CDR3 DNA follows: TGTGCCAGCAGGGACTACACTTTATACAATGAGCAGTTCTTC.

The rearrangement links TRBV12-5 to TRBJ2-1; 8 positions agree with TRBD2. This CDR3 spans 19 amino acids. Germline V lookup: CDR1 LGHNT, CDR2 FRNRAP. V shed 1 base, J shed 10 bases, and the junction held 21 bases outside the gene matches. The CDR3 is CASGLGPGLSGSPVGEQFF. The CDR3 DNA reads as TGTGCTAGTGGTTTGGGACCCGGTCTAAGCGGGAGTCCTGTCGGGGAGCAGTTCTTC.

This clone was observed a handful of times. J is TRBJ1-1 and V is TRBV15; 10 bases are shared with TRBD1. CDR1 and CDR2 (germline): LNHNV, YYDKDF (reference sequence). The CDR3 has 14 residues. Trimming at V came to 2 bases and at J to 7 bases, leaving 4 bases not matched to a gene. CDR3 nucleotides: TGTGCCACCAGCAGACGGGGACAGGGGCTTGAAGCTTTCTTT. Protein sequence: CATSRRGQGLEAFF.